The 5 T cell receptor beta chains presented below share a single source sample, sequenced in a study of OX40 agonist ivuxolimab in advanced cancers. The repertoire was sequenced with immunoSEQ multiplex PCR; TCRdb's copy has only in-frame clones and lacks some. The table records over 25,000 clones, about three quarters of them present only once. The material sequenced was CD4+ or CD8+ T cells sorted from blood, taken in a trial of the OX40 agonist ivuxolimab. The source of these receptors is an adult with an advanced solid tumor such as melanoma, head and neck, liver or kidney cancer.

The rearrangement uses TRBV10-3 and TRBJ1-5, with D possibly TRBD1 on 6 matching bases. The CDR3 is 13 amino acids. The V and J ends lost 5 bases and 6 bases respectively, with 11 bases between them. The V gene's germline CDR1 is ENHRY and CDR2 SYGVKD. DNA of the CDR3: TGTGCCATCAGTATACAGGGAGCTCAGCCCCAGCATTTT. Protein sequence: CAISIQGAQPQHF.

As DNA, the CDR3 is TGTGCCAGCAGCTTGAGTCGTATGTTCGGGAGCACAGATACGCAGTATTTT. Its protein is CASSLSRMFGSTDTQYF. The V and J genes are TRBV5-6 and TRBJ2-3; D gene ambiguous. The CDR3 contains 17 residues. V was shortened by 1 base and J by 0 bases, with 15 bases between the two germline ends. Germline CDR1 SGHDT, CDR2 YYEEEE. The whole variable domain, filled in from reference TRBV5-6 and TRBJ2-3, reads DAGVTQSPTHLIKTRGQQVTLRCSPKSGHDTVSWYQQALGQGPQFIFQYYEEEERQRGNFPDRFSGHQFPNYSSELNVNALLLGDSALYLCASSLSRMFGSTDTQYFGPGTRLTVL.

This clone was picked up a small number of times. The chain combines TRBV7-3 with TRBJ2-7; D may be TRBD1 or TRBD2 (6 bases each). This CDR3 spans 17 amino acids. V was shortened by 0 bases and J by 4 bases, with 19 bases between the two germline ends. Looked up from germline, CDR1 is SGHTA and CDR2 is FQGTGA. The DNA for the CDR3 is TGTGCCAGCAGCTTAACGGGGGGCCACCTTTCCTTTTACGAGCAGTACTTC. This sequence encodes CASSLTGGHLSFYEQYF. Full variable domain (rest looked up from reference TRBV7-3 and TRBJ2-7): GAGVSQTPSNKVTEKGKYVELRCDPISGHTALYWYRQSLGQGPEFLIYFQGTGAADDSGLPNDRFFAVRPEGSVSTLKIQRTERGDSAVYLCASSLTGGHLSFYEQYFGPGTRLTVT.

This clone has just a few counts. The V gene is TRBV2, the J gene TRBJ1-2; no firm D call. Germline CDR1 is SNHLY and CDR2 is FYNNEI. The length of the CDR3 is 13 residues. Trimming left V 6 bases short and J 8 bases short, with 16 bases between. The CDR3: CASRTSIGEGYTF. CDR3 DNA sequence: TGTGCCAGCAGAACGAGCATAGGTGAAGGCTACACCTTC.

V gene TRBV18 combines with J gene TRBJ1-1; D unresolved. Germline V lookup: CDR1 KGHSH, CDR2 LQKENI. This CDR3 is built from 13 residues. The ends were cut back, 1 base at V and 0 bases at J, with 3 bases in the middle. The CDR3 DNA follows: TGTGCCAGCTCACCACAGGTGAACACTGAAGCTTTCTTT. It specifies CASSPQVNTEAFF.